The 22 T cell receptor beta chains listed next were all sequenced from one sample in a study of blood T cells in healthy people across ages. Primed by a sample-barcoded 5' primer and a J-beta primer mix, a second PCR proceeded for 7 to 11 cycles. Via MiXCR, TCRdb re-called the 5' RACE reads, giving one row per CDR3 protein. The sample carries almost 800,000 distinct CDR3 sequences, roughly 60% recorded once. The sample consisted of blood. These receptors were taken from a man younger than 40 in good health.

This clonotype was counted at least ten times. This sequence joins TRBV20-1 and TRBJ1-1; D ambiguous. The CDR3 runs 14 residues. CDR1 and CDR2 (germline): DFQATT, SNEGSKA (reference sequence). Between the trimmed V and J ends, which lost 1 base and 3 bases, there was a span of 12 bases. In nucleotides, the CDR3 is TGCAGTGCTAGAGTGGAAGGGATTGACACTGAAGCTTTCTTT. Amino acids: CSARVEGIDTEAFF.

J is TRBJ1-4 and V is TRBV21-1; the DNA was not compared with TRBD1, the D call given in the table. TRBV21-1 is classified as a pseudogene. CDR3 length: 17 amino acids. The CDR3 coding sequence is TGTGCCAGCAGCCCATCCCCCCGGCTTGGGATTAATGAAAAACTGTTTTTT. Protein sequence: CASSPSPRLGINEKLFF.

The CDR3 DNA sequence: TGTGCCAGCAGTTCCGGGACTAGCGGGAGATATGAGCAGTTCTTC. It is translated as CASSSGTSGRYEQFF. This chain connects TRBV6-2 or TRBV6-3 to TRBJ2-1; 14 bases fit TRBD2. With 4 bases clipped from V and 8 bases from J, the junction kept 4 bases outside the gene matches. Germline CDR1 MNHEY, CDR2 SVGEGT. The CDR3 is 15 residues long.

This clonotype was recorded once. The chain has TRBV6-2 or TRBV6-3 and TRBJ2-3; tentatively, D is TRBD2 (5 bases). CDR1 is MNHEY, CDR2 SVGEGT, per germline. The CDR3 is 15 residues long. The ends were cut back, 5 bases at V and 8 bases at J, with 20 bases in the middle. The CDR3 reads CASSPPQRPTGTQYF. DNA of the CDR3: TGTGCCAGCAGTCCGCCGCAGCGGCCGACTGGTACGCAGTATTTT.

In this sample, this clonotype turned up many times. The rearrangement joins TRBV28 to TRBJ2-5; D remains unclear. CDR3 size: 14 residues. Trimming removed 2 bases from V and 0 bases from J, with 7 bases in between. The germline gives CDR1 MDHEN, CDR2 SYDVKM. The CDR3, as DNA: TGTGCCAGCAGTTTAAGGCCGTACCAAGAGACCCAGTACTTC. Translated, it gives CASSLRPYQETQYF.

The rearrangement uses TRBV20-1 and TRBJ1-1; weak D call: TRBD1 (6 bases). V lost 2 bases, J lost 0 bases, and 13 bases lay in between. The CDR3 has 15 residues. Germline V gives CDR1 DFQATT, CDR2 SNEGSKA (reference sequence). The DNA for the CDR3 is TGCAGTGCTAGATCAGGGGCCGAGATGAACACTGAAGCTTTCTTT. It yields the protein CSARSGAEMNTEAFF.

The chain links TRBV6-5 to TRBJ1-5; D is uncertain. The ends were cut back, 4 bases at V and 9 bases at J, with 19 bases in the middle. Germline-derived CDR1 and CDR2 are MNHEY and SVGAGI. The CDR3 is 15 amino acids. The CDR3 is CASSFRGKGGWPQHF. CDR3 DNA sequence: TGTGCCAGCAGTTTCCGCGGGAAGGGCGGTTGGCCCCAGCATTTT.

This clonotype occurred a few times. This chain connects TRBV6-2 or TRBV6-3 to TRBJ2-7; D perhaps matches TRBD2 (6 bases). With 10 bases removed from V and 1 base from J, the gap between germline ends came to 11 bases. The CDR3 totals 12 residues. In germline, CDR1 is MNHEY, CDR2 SVGEGT. The CDR3 sequence is CATREWSYEQYF. The CDR3 bases are TGTGCCACTCGGGAGTGGTCCTACGAGCAGTACTTC.

This rearrangement joins TRBV7-2 to TRBJ1-5, with 9 bases that match TRBD1. Per germline, CDR1 SGHTA and CDR2 FQGNSA. This CDR3 is built from 18 residues. J lost 2 bases, V lost 3 bases, and 11 bases had no gene match. CDR3 nucleotides: TGTGCCAGCAGCTTCGGGACAGGGACCCCTTTAGGCAATCAGCCCCAGCATTTT. This sequence encodes CASSFGTGTPLGNQPQHF.

The V and J genes are TRBV30 and TRBJ2-7; D is possibly TRBD1 (5 bases). Germline V gene data show CDR1 as GTSNPN and CDR2 as SVGIG (reference sequence). The CDR3 has 16 residues. V was trimmed by 0 bases and J by 2 bases, leaving 17 bases between them. The CDR3 loop is CAWSVKIQTGTYEQYF. The CDR3 nucleotides are TGTGCCTGGAGTGTAAAAATACAAACAGGTACCTACGAGCAGTACTTC.

V and J are TRBV9 and TRBJ1-2; TRBD1 matches 7 bases. The CDR3 contains 15 residues. Germline CDR1 and CDR2: SGDLS and YYNGEE. Trimming took 1 base from V and 4 from J; bases not matched to a gene: 7. This chain's CDR3 is CASSVNAGQSYGYTF. DNA for the CDR3: TGTGCCAGCAGCGTAAATGCGGGACAGTCCTATGGCTACACCTTC.

The gene calls are TRBV7-9 and TRBJ1-2; 7 bases agree with TRBD1. Germline CDR1 and CDR2: SEHNR and FQNEAQ (reference sequence). Germline trimming cut 5 bases from V and 8 bases from J; bases unmatched to any gene: 5. This CDR3 contains 12 residues. In nucleotides, the CDR3 is TGTGCCAGCAGCCCTAAACAGGGGGGCTACACCTTC. Translated, it gives CASSPKQGGYTF. Full variable domain (remainder filled in from reference TRBV7-9 and TRBJ1-2): DTGVSQNPRHKITKRGQNVTFRCDPISEHNRLYWYRQTLGQGPEFLTYFQNEAQLEKSRLLSDRFSAERPKGSFSTLEIQRTEQGDSAMYLCASSPKQGGYTFGSGTRLTVV.

The rearrangement links TRBV24-1 to TRBJ2-7; 8 bases line up with TRBD1. This CDR3 comprises 16 residues. CDR1 and CDR2 from the germline V gene are KGHDR and SFDVKD. J lost 6 bases, V lost 4 bases, and 13 bases had no gene match. The CDR3, as DNA: TGTGCCACCAGTGAGCACGGACAGGGAGGTTTGTCCGAGCAGTACTTC. Translating gives CATSEHGQGGLSEQYF.

Points on this clonotype: The junction departs from germline at one end; a sequencing error may be responsible. This chain connects TRBV7-7 to TRBJ2-3; a possible D gene is TRBD2 (7 bases). Germline assignment: CDR1 SSHAT and CDR2 FNYEAQ (reference sequence). The CDR3 extends over 13 amino acids. CDR3 DNA: TGTGCTAGCAGCTTAGGGGGGGAAGATACGCAGTATTTT. It specifies CASSLGGEDTQYF.

V gene TRBV4-3 combines with J gene TRBJ2-5; TRBD2 aligns across 10 bases. The germline V gene has CDR1 LGHNA and CDR2 YSLEER. The V segment lost 3 bases and the J segment 5 bases; nucleotides outside the gene matches: 3. CDR3 length: 14 residues. The CDR3 coding sequence is TGCGCCAGCAGCCAGGCGACTAGCGGGGAGACCCAGTACTTC. This codes for CASSQATSGETQYF.

In nucleotides, the CDR3 is TGCAGTGCTCCGGACGGAAGCTATGGCTACACCTTC. Protein sequence: CSAPDGSYGYTF. The V call is TRBV20-1, the J call TRBJ1-2; no firm D call. The germline V gene has CDR1 DFQATT and CDR2 SNEGSKA (reference sequence). The CDR3 spans 12 residues. V lost 5 bases and J 4 bases, leaving 11 bases between the germline ends.

CDR3: CSAPDRGLGTYGYTF. The CDR3 DNA is TGCAGTGCTCCTGACCGGGGCCTAGGAACCTATGGCTACACCTTC. This rearrangement joins TRBV20-1 to TRBJ1-2, with D tentatively TRBD1 (5 bases). Germline assignment: CDR1 DFQATT and CDR2 SNEGSKA (reference sequence). The germline V and J ends were trimmed by 5 bases and 4 bases, with 20 bases remaining between them. The CDR3 loop spans 15 amino acids.

On this clonotype: One junction end does not reproduce the germline sequence, and a read error may be involved. The chain has TRBV12-3 or TRBV12-4 and TRBJ2-7; the match to TRBD2 covers 15 bases. The CDR3 is 14 amino acids. The CDR3 reads CAGSWTSGGDTQYF. CDR3 nucleotide sequence: TGTGCCGGCAGTTGGACTAGCGGGGGGGACACCCAGTACTTC.

This clonotype showed up just once. J is TRBJ2-1 and V is TRBV7-9, with TRBD1 matching 8 bases. The CDR3 is 15 residues long. V shed 5 bases and J 4 bases; nucleotides not matched to a gene: 7. CDR1 and CDR2 (germline): SEHNR, FQNEAQ (reference sequence). CDR3 residues: CASSRPGQEYNEQFF. The CDR3, as DNA: TGTGCCAGCAGCCGCCCGGGACAGGAGTACAATGAGCAGTTCTTC.

The DNA for the CDR3 is TGCGCCAGCTGTATGGGCTACGAGCAGTACTTC. The encoded protein is CASCMGYEQYF. V and J are TRBV10-2 and TRBJ2-7; D is ambiguous. This CDR3 has 11 amino acids. With 8 bases removed from V and 3 bases from J, the gap between germline ends came to 8 bases. Germline CDR1 is WSHSY and CDR2 is SAAADI.

A few counts support this clonotype. The gene calls are TRBV7-2 and TRBJ2-7; a possible D gene is TRBD1 (5 bases). This CDR3 is 15 amino acids long. V shed 0 bases and J shed 4 bases, with 13 bases lying between them. Germline V lookup: CDR1 SGHTA, CDR2 FQGNSA. CDR3 bases: TGTGCCAGCAGCTTAGCGCAGGGTCTATGGTACGAGCAGTACTTC. Translating gives CASSLAQGLWYEQYF.

This clonotype was detected only a few times. CDR3 sequence reads: CSARALGTSGIYGDNEQYF. As DNA, the CDR3 is TGCAGTGCTAGAGCATTGGGGACTAGCGGGATATACGGGGATAATGAGCAGTACTTC. The V gene is TRBV20-1, the J gene TRBJ2-5; TRBD2 aligns across 13 bases. Germline V gives CDR1 DFQATT, CDR2 SNEGSKA (reference sequence). The CDR3 sequence is 19 residues long. The trim removed 1 base at V and 11 bases at J, leaving 22 bases unmatched.